This is a list of T cell receptor beta chains from one sample in a study of shared T cell receptors in the human thymus. Generated by immunoSEQ multiplex PCR, the TCRdb table keeps only in-frame clones and is missing some. The sample has about 610,000 clones; 88% are singletons. This same sample was also part of a study on human thymus T cells.

The sequenced sample consisted of thymocytes. These receptors originate from a boy under two years old with a congenital heart defect. CDR3s include the opening cysteine and the closing phenylalanine or tryptophan. The order of the fields is D gene, clone size, J gene, V gene, CDR3 DNA, CDR3 protein. The D gene is left open where the match is weak. Clone size, where shown, is once, few, many, or a class for clones that have expanded.

D gene: .; clone size: .; J gene: TRBJ2-6; V gene: TRBV27; CDR3 DNA: TGTGCCAGCAGTTTATCTTGCCGTGGGCAGGGGCCATGTGGGGCCAACGTCCTGACTTTC; CDR3 protein: CASSLSCRGQGPCGANVLTF
D gene: .; clone size: .; J gene: TRBJ2-1; V gene: TRBV5-1; CDR3 DNA: TGCGCCAGCAGCTTGGCCCCGGAGGGAGGGGGGGCAATCACTGAGCAGTTCTTC; CDR3 protein: CASSLAPEGGGAITEQFF
D gene: .; clone size: .; J gene: TRBJ2-3; V gene: TRBV6-7; CDR3 DNA: TGTGCCAGCAGTTACTCCCGGACTAAGAAGCGGGATACGCAGTATTTT; CDR3 protein: CASSYSRTKKRDTQYF
D gene: TRBD1; clone size: .; J gene: TRBJ2-1; V gene: TRBV9; CDR3 DNA: TGTGCCAGCAGCGGGAGTCCAGGGGGCGCCAAGGGTACCTACAATGAGCAGTTCTTC; CDR3 protein: CASSGSPGGAKGTYNEQFF
D gene: TRBD2; clone size: .; J gene: TRBJ2-3; V gene: TRBV27; CDR3 DNA: TGTGCCAGCAGTCCCTCCCCTAGCGGGAGGGCCCTCGGCCGAAGCACAGATACGCAGTATTTT; CDR3 protein: CASSPSPSGRALGRSTDTQYF
D gene: TRBD1; clone size: .; J gene: TRBJ1-2; V gene: TRBV6-1; CDR3 DNA: TGTGCCAGCAGCATAATCCGGGACAGGGGACCTGGCTACACCTTC; CDR3 protein: CASSIIRDRGPGYTF
D gene: .; clone size: few; J gene: TRBJ2-7; V gene: TRBV5-4; CDR3 DNA: TGTGCCAGCAGCTTCGTTAGTACCTACGAGCAGTACTTC; CDR3 protein: CASSFVSTYEQYF
D gene: .; clone size: .; J gene: TRBJ2-1; V gene: TRBV6-4; CDR3 DNA: TGTGCCAGCAGTGACTCCGAGGAGAGCTCCTACAATGAGCAGTTCTTC; CDR3 protein: CASSDSEESSYNEQFF
D gene: .; clone size: .; J gene: TRBJ2-7; V gene: TRBV19; CDR3 DNA: TGTGCCAGTAGTATAGACCAGGGCGGCGAGCAGTACTTC; CDR3 protein: CASSIDQGGEQYF
D gene: .; clone size: .; J gene: TRBJ1-2; V gene: TRBV28; CDR3 DNA: TGTGCCAGCAGTTTGGGGGGCGGGAGGGGACTCTATGGCTACACCTTC; CDR3 protein: CASSLGGGRGLYGYTF
D gene: .; clone size: .; J gene: TRBJ1-5; V gene: TRBV2; CDR3 DNA: TGTGCCAGCAGTGAAGGTAGTCTTTCCAATCAGCCCCAGCATTTT; CDR3 protein: CASSEGSLSNQPQHF
D gene: TRBD2; clone size: once; J gene: TRBJ2-1; V gene: TRBV11-2; CDR3 DNA: TGTGCCAGCAGCGCCGGGGGACTAGCGGGAGGTCACTCCTACAATGAGCAGTTCTTC; CDR3 protein: CASSAGGLAGGHSYNEQFF
D gene: .; clone size: .; J gene: TRBJ2-1; V gene: TRBV4-3; CDR3 DNA: TGCGCCAGCAGCCAAACACGAACTAGACTTTACAATGAGCAGTTCTTC; CDR3 protein: CASSQTRTRLYNEQFF
D gene: .; clone size: .; J gene: TRBJ2-3; V gene: TRBV19; CDR3 DNA: TGTGCCAGTACTGGCAGGGACACACTCACAGATACGCAGTATTTT; CDR3 protein: CASTGRDTLTDTQYF
D gene: .; clone size: few; J gene: TRBJ2-1; V gene: TRBV27; CDR3 DNA: TGTGCCAGCGCCCCTCGGGGGTATGGCCACAATGAGCAGTTCTTC; CDR3 protein: CASAPRGYGHNEQFF
D gene: .; clone size: .; J gene: TRBJ2-3; V gene: TRBV6-6; CDR3 DNA: TGTGCCAGCAGTTACTCGACGGGGTACTACACAGATACGCAGTATTTT; CDR3 protein: CASSYSTGYYTDTQYF
D gene: TRBD2; clone size: .; J gene: TRBJ2-2; V gene: TRBV5-4; CDR3 DNA: TGTGCCAGCCGCCGGGGGGGCGCGAACACCGGGGAGCTGTTTTTT; CDR3 protein: CASRRGGANTGELFF
D gene: .; clone size: .; J gene: TRBJ1-1; V gene: TRBV18; CDR3 DNA: TGTGCCAGCTCACCACGGGTCGGCGGGGAAGCTTTCTTT; CDR3 protein: CASSPRVGGEAFF
D gene: TRBD2; clone size: .; J gene: TRBJ2-1; V gene: TRBV30; CDR3 DNA: TGTGCCTGGAGTGCCACAGGCGGGAGGGCCAAAGGGAATGAGCAGTTCTTC; CDR3 protein: CAWSATGGRAKGNEQFF
D gene: .; clone size: .; J gene: TRBJ1-2; V gene: TRBV5-4; CDR3 DNA: TGTGCCAGCAGCTTTGCAGGGATAAGTGGCTACACCTTC; CDR3 protein: CASSFAGISGYTF
D gene: .; clone size: .; J gene: TRBJ2-7; V gene: TRBV6-6; CDR3 DNA: TGTGCCAGCAGTTATGGTTGGGCCACCTACGAGCAGTACTTC; CDR3 protein: CASSYGWATYEQYF
D gene: .; clone size: .; J gene: TRBJ1-4; V gene: TRBV27; CDR3 DNA: TGTGCCAGCAGTGGCCGCAGGGGTCCGTCGTGGGAAAAACTGTTTTTT; CDR3 protein: CASSGRRGPSWEKLFF
D gene: .; clone size: .; J gene: TRBJ2-1; V gene: TRBV7-9; CDR3 DNA: TGTGCCAGCAGCTTAGTGAGACTCTTAGAGGGCAATGAGCAGTTCTTC; CDR3 protein: CASSLVRLLEGNEQFF
D gene: TRBD2; clone size: .; J gene: TRBJ2-2; V gene: TRBV27; CDR3 DNA: TGTGCCAGCATGACCCGTGGGGGGGAGAACACCGGGGAGCTGTTTTTT; CDR3 protein: CASMTRGGENTGELFF
D gene: TRBD1; clone size: .; J gene: TRBJ1-2; V gene: TRBV28; CDR3 DNA: TGTGCCAGCAGCCCGACAGGGGACTATGGCTACACCTTC; CDR3 protein: CASSPTGDYGYTF
D gene: .; clone size: .; J gene: TRBJ2-7; V gene: TRBV6-1; CDR3 DNA: TGTGCCAGCAGTGAACTGGGTCTACGGACATCCTACGAGCAGTACTTC; CDR3 protein: CASSELGLRTSYEQYF
D gene: .; clone size: .; J gene: TRBJ2-3; V gene: TRBV6-5; CDR3 DNA: TGTGCCAGCAGCAAGACATCCACAGATACGCAGTATTTT; CDR3 protein: CASSKTSTDTQYF
D gene: .; clone size: .; J gene: TRBJ2-3; V gene: TRBV6-1; CDR3 DNA: TGTGCCAGCCTTTCACCACACGAAAGCACAGATACGCAGTATTTT; CDR3 protein: CASLSPHESTDTQYF
D gene: .; clone size: .; J gene: TRBJ2-3; V gene: TRBV2; CDR3 DNA: TGTGCCAGCCCAGGGGCCACAGATACGCAGTATTTT; CDR3 protein: CASPGATDTQYF
D gene: .; clone size: .; J gene: TRBJ2-6; V gene: TRBV11-3; CDR3 DNA: TGTGCCAGCAGCCCCAGGACTGAGCGGACTGGGGCCAACGTCCTGACTTTC; CDR3 protein: CASSPRTERTGANVLTF
D gene: TRBD2; clone size: .; J gene: TRBJ2-5; V gene: TRBV5-1; CDR3 DNA: TGCGCCAGCAGCTTGGGGACGGGAGGGCCTTTAGAGACCCAGTACTTC; CDR3 protein: CASSLGTGGPLETQYF
D gene: .; clone size: .; J gene: TRBJ2-1; V gene: TRBV28; CDR3 DNA: TGTGCCAGCAGTTTTAGAAGCTCCTACAATGAGCAGTTCTTC; CDR3 protein: CASSFRSSYNEQFF
D gene: .; clone size: .; J gene: TRBJ2-7; V gene: TRBV30; CDR3 DNA: TGTGCCTGGAGTCTCCCCCCCCCGGGACTCCACTACGAGCAGTACTTC; CDR3 protein: CAWSLPPPGLHYEQYF
D gene: TRBD2; clone size: .; J gene: TRBJ2-1; V gene: TRBV14; CDR3 DNA: TGTGCCAGCAGCCACCGATTTAGCGGGAGTATCAATGAGCAGTTCTTC; CDR3 protein: CASSHRFSGSINEQFF
D gene: TRBD1; clone size: once; J gene: TRBJ2-5; V gene: TRBV6-5; CDR3 DNA: TGTGCCAGCAGACTAGGACAGGGGGTGGGAGAGCAGTACTTC; CDR3 protein: CASRLGQGVGEQYF
D gene: .; clone size: .; J gene: TRBJ1-1; V gene: TRBV2; CDR3 DNA: TGTGCCAGCAGTGAGCTTCAGGTTGAAGCTTTCTTT; CDR3 protein: CASSELQVEAFF
D gene: TRBD1; clone size: once; J gene: TRBJ2-7; V gene: TRBV6-4; CDR3 DNA: TGTGCCAGCAGGCGGTACCGGGACAGGGGGGACGAGCAGTACTTC; CDR3 protein: CASRRYRDRGDEQYF
D gene: .; clone size: .; J gene: TRBJ2-5; V gene: TRBV6-5; CDR3 DNA: TGTGCCAGCCCCGGGGAGACCCAGTACTTC; CDR3 protein: CASPGETQYF
D gene: .; clone size: once; J gene: TRBJ2-7; V gene: TRBV2; CDR3 DNA: TGTGCCAGCAAATGGGGCGCCCGGACCCACGAGCAGTACTTC; CDR3 protein: CASKWGARTHEQYF
D gene: TRBD1; clone size: .; J gene: TRBJ2-3; V gene: TRBV6-1; CDR3 DNA: TGTGCCACGATCCGGGACAGAAACACAGATACGCAGTATTTT; CDR3 protein: CATIRDRNTDTQYF
D gene: TRBD2; clone size: few; J gene: TRBJ2-7; V gene: TRBV19; CDR3 DNA: TGTGCCAGTAGTGAAGGACTAGCGGGATACGAGCAGTACTTC; CDR3 protein: CASSEGLAGYEQYF
D gene: .; clone size: .; J gene: TRBJ1-1; V gene: TRBV6-6; CDR3 DNA: TGTGCCAGCAGTTACGGGCGCTACCCCCACACTGAAGCTTTCTTT; CDR3 protein: CASSYGRYPHTEAFF
D gene: .; clone size: .; J gene: TRBJ2-6; V gene: TRBV27; CDR3 DNA: TGTGCCAGCAGTCGCCGAGACAGTTTGTTATCTGGGGCCAACGTCCTGACTTTC; CDR3 protein: CASSRRDSLLSGANVLTF
D gene: .; clone size: .; J gene: TRBJ2-7; V gene: TRBV6-5; CDR3 DNA: TGTGCCAGCAGTTATGGGGGCAGCCCCTACGAGCAGTACTTC; CDR3 protein: CASSYGGSPYEQYF
D gene: .; clone size: .; J gene: TRBJ1-2; V gene: TRBV28; CDR3 DNA: TGTGCCAGCAGTAGACAGAGATCTAACTATGGCTACACCTTC; CDR3 protein: CASSRQRSNYGYTF
D gene: .; clone size: .; J gene: TRBJ1-5; V gene: TRBV27; CDR3 DNA: TGTGCCAGCAGTTTTACCCGGGATAATCAGCCCCAGCATTTT; CDR3 protein: CASSFTRDNQPQHF
D gene: .; clone size: .; J gene: TRBJ2-1; V gene: TRBV12-5; CDR3 DNA: TGTGCTAGTGGTACTCAGGAGGTAGGAAAGTTCTTC; CDR3 protein: CASGTQEVGKFF
D gene: .; clone size: once; J gene: TRBJ1-3; V gene: TRBV5-4; CDR3 DNA: TGTGCCAGCAGCTTTCTGGGCAGGGGCTCTGGAAACACCATATATTTT; CDR3 protein: CASSFLGRGSGNTIYF
D gene: TRBD2; clone size: .; J gene: TRBJ2-5; V gene: TRBV18; CDR3 DNA: TGTGCCAGCTCATTTTCCGGGACACGACTAGCGGGAGTCCCAGCGGAGACCCAGTACTTC; CDR3 protein: CASSFSGTRLAGVPAETQYF
D gene: TRBD1; clone size: .; J gene: TRBJ2-7; V gene: TRBV27; CDR3 DNA: TGTGCCAGCAGTCACTGGACAGGGAAGGAGGGATCCAACTACGAGCAGTACTTC; CDR3 protein: CASSHWTGKEGSNYEQYF
D gene: TRBD2; clone size: .; J gene: TRBJ2-7; V gene: TRBV27; CDR3 DNA: TGTGCCAGCAGTTTAAGTTCCGTACTAGCGGGAGGCTACGAGCAGTACTTC; CDR3 protein: CASSLSSVLAGGYEQYF
D gene: .; clone size: .; J gene: TRBJ2-3; V gene: TRBV14; CDR3 DNA: TGTGCCAGCAGCCAAGTGCGGCGGGGTACAGATACGCAGTATTTT; CDR3 protein: CASSQVRRGTDTQYF